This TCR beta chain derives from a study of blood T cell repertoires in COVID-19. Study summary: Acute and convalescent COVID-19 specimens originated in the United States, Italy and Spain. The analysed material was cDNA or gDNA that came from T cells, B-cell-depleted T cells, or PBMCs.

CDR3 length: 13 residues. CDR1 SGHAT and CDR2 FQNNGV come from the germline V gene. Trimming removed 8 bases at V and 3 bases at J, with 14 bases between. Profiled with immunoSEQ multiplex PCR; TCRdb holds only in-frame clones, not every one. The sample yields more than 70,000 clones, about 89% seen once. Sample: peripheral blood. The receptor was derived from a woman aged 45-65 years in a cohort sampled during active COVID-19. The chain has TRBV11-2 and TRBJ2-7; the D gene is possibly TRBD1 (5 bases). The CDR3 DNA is TGTGCCAGCGGGTGGGCAGGGAACTACGAGCAGTACTTC. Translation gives CASGWAGNYEQYF.